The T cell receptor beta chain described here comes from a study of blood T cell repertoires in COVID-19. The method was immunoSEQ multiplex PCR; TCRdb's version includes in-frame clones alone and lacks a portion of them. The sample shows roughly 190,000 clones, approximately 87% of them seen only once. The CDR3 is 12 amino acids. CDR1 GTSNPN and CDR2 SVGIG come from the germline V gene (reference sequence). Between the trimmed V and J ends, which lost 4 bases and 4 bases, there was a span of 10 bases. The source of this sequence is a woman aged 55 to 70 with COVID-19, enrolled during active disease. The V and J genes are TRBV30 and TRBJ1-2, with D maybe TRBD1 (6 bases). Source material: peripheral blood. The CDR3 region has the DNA TGTGCCTGGACCAGGGGACCCTATGGCTACACCTTC. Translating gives CAWTRGPYGYTF.